Below, 16 T cell receptor beta chains from the same sample are listed, as sequenced in a study of cytomegalovirus exposure and HLA in healthy donors. PCR amplification relied on 60 Vbeta primers (plus 13 Jbeta primers). Repertoires were generated with immunoSEQ multiplex PCR, while TCRdb's copy carries only in-frame clones and drops some. Among 90,000 to 130,000 clones, 55% to 75% were seen once, and the ten largest hold 8.7%. The specimen sequenced was PBMCs. Receptor source: a man aged 25 to 40 in good health and CMV-seropositive.

The chain links TRBV19 to TRBJ1-2; 7 bases map to TRBD1. V shed 3 bases, J shed 8 bases, and the junction held 21 bases outside the gene matches. CDR3 length: 18 amino acids. The V gene's germline CDR1 is LNHDA and CDR2 SQIVND (reference sequence). As DNA, the CDR3 is TGTGCCAGTAGTATCGAGGGGCTCCTTGTGACAGGGACTGGAGGCTACACCTTC. This gives the protein CASSIEGLLVTGTGGYTF.

This chain links TRBV6-1 with TRBJ2-7; TRBD1 matches 9 bases. CDR3 length equals 13 residues. V shed 7 bases, J shed 2 bases, and the junction held 3 bases outside the gene matches. Germline V gene sequence: CDR1 MNHNS, CDR2 SASEGT. CDR3 nucleotide sequence: TGTGCCAGCAATCACAGGGGGCCCTACGAGCAGTACTTC. It encodes CASNHRGPYEQYF.

This clone came up a few times. The chain has TRBV7-2 and TRBJ2-3, with 9 nucleotides matching TRBD2. CDR1 and CDR2 from the germline V gene are SGHTA and FQGNSA. The CDR3 runs to 16 residues. J was trimmed by 4 bases and V by 4 bases; bases with no gene match: 9. This CDR3 is CASSSVSGSFADTQYF. DNA for the CDR3: TGTGCCAGCAGCTCTGTTAGCGGGAGTTTTGCAGATACGCAGTATTTT.

This rearrangement joins TRBV18 to TRBJ2-3; a weak D match, TRBD1 (6 bases). Germline V lookup: CDR1 KGHSH, CDR2 LQKENI. This CDR3 has 14 amino acids. Trimming removed 3 bases from V and 1 base from J, with 8 bases in between. The CDR3 DNA sequence: TGTGCCAGCTCACCGGCAGGGGGCACAGATACGCAGTATTTT. This codes for CASSPAGGTDTQYF.

V is TRBV10-1 and J is TRBJ2-5; D is unclear. This CDR3 spans 13 amino acids. Per the germline V gene, CDR1 is WNHNN and CDR2 is SYGVQD (reference sequence). V shed 3 bases and J shed 0 bases, with 5 bases lying between them. The CDR3 DNA reads TGCGCCAGCAGTGATCCGGACCAAGAGACCCAGTACTTC. Protein: CASSDPDQETQYF.

Notes on this clone: A junction boundary mismatches the germline segment, possibly from a read error. The chain employs TRBV7-7 and TRBJ2-3, with D perhaps TRBD1 (5 bases). The CDR3 length is 15 residues. CDR1 SSHAT and CDR2 FNYEAQ come from the germline V gene (reference sequence). The DNA for the CDR3 is TGTGCTAGCAGCTTAGAAAGGGGCAGCACAGATACGCAGTATTTT. This gives the protein CASSLERGSTDTQYF.

In this sample, this clone turned up a few times. The chain recombines TRBV19 with TRBJ2-1, with D maybe TRBD2 (9 bases). This CDR3 comprises 17 residues. Trimming cost V 8 bases and J 5 bases, with 25 bases left between them. From germline, CDR1 is LNHDA and CDR2 SQIVND (reference sequence). CDR3 bases: TGTGCCAGTTTTCAGGGGGCGGCGGGAGGGCCCCACAATGAGCAGTTCTTC. This translates into CASFQGAAGGPHNEQFF.

The V gene is TRBV14, the J gene TRBJ1-1; D is uncertain. This CDR3 is built from 13 residues. Germline loops: CDR1 SGHDN, CDR2 FVKESK. Trimming stripped 2 bases from V and 10 bases from J, with 14 bases between. DNA of the CDR3: TGTGCCAGCAGCCAATCGCTCTCGCCGGGAGCTTTCTTT. Translation gives CASSQSLSPGAFF.

The CDR3, as DNA: TGCGCCAGCAGCTTGGTCGGTGGCAGGGAATTGGCAGCTTTCTTT. It codes for CASSLVGGRELAAFF. The J gene is TRBJ1-1, the V gene TRBV5-1, with D perhaps matching TRBD1 (5 bases). The CDR3 has 15 residues. Germline V gene sequence: CDR1 SGHRS, CDR2 YFSETQ. Trimming removed 0 bases at V and 10 bases at J, with 19 bases between.

This clone has more than one count but fewer than ten. This chain links TRBV6-5 with TRBJ2-7; weak D call: TRBD1 (5 bases). V gave up 0 bases and J gave up 0 bases, with 9 bases separating them. Per germline, CDR1 MNHEY and CDR2 SVGAGI. This CDR3 is 15 amino acids long. This chain's CDR3 is CASSYSAGYSYEQYF. In nucleotides, the CDR3 is TGTGCCAGCAGTTACTCCGCAGGGTACTCCTACGAGCAGTACTTC.

The CDR3 sequence: CASSGTGGKGDLNIQYF. The CDR3 DNA reads as TGTGCCAGCAGCGGGACAGGGGGGAAAGGGGACCTAAACATTCAGTACTTC. This chain joins TRBV9 and TRBJ2-4; 10 bases match TRBD1. V shed 3 bases, J shed 6 bases, and the junction held 12 bases outside the gene matches. The length of the CDR3 is 17 residues. The V gene's germline CDR1 is SGDLS and CDR2 YYNGEE.

This clone came up once. The chain links TRBV5-6 to TRBJ1-5; 9 nucleotides line up with TRBD1. The germline V gene encodes CDR1 SGHDT and CDR2 YYEEEE. After removal of 4 bases from V and 7 bases from J, the junction contained 9 bases not matched to a gene. This CDR3 has 15 amino acids. The CDR3 reads CASSTDRDRAQPQHF. The CDR3, as DNA: TGTGCCAGCAGCACTGACCGGGACAGGGCACAGCCCCAGCATTTT.

V and J are TRBV6-4 and TRBJ2-7; D is possibly TRBD2 (7 bases). Trimming took off 0 bases at V and 5 bases at J, with 23 bases between the two ends. The CDR3 covers 18 residues. The germline gives CDR1 MRHNA, CDR2 SNTAGT. DNA of the CDR3: TGTGCCAGCAGTGACTCGAGGTGGGGGGGCGCCCCCCAGGACGAGCAGTACTTC. The encoded protein is CASSDSRWGGAPQDEQYF.

The chain joins TRBV29-1 to TRBJ2-3; 10 nucleotides line up with TRBD1. Germline V CDR1 and CDR2: SQVTM, ANQGSEA. J was trimmed by 0 bases and V by 4 bases; bases with no gene match: 31. CDR3 length equals 24 residues. As DNA, the CDR3 is TGCAGCGTTGCGATCGAAGGCTGGCGAAGGCAAGGACAGGGGGAATTACGGAGCACAGATACGCAGTATTTT. This codes for CSVAIEGWRRQGQGELRSTDTQYF.

This clone was seen just once. The rearrangement uses TRBV5-4 and TRBJ1-2; TRBD1 aligns across 7 bases. The CDR3 totals 11 residues. V trimming: 6 bases; J trimming: 8 bases; junction bases outside the gene matches: 4. Germline V gene data show CDR1 as SGHNT and CDR2 as YYREEE (reference sequence). The DNA for the CDR3 is TGTGCCAGCATGACAGGGAGCGGCTACACCTTC. Translated: CASMTGSGYTF.

The chain couples TRBV5-4 to TRBJ2-6; possible D gene TRBD1, 6 bases. V gave up 0 bases and J gave up 2 bases, with 9 bases separating them. CDR1 and CDR2 (germline): SGHNT, YYREEE (reference sequence). The CDR3 has 16 residues. As DNA, the CDR3 is TGTGCCAGCAGCTTGGCCGCAGGGGCTGGGGCCAACGTCCTGACTTTC. Its protein is CASSLAAGAGANVLTF.